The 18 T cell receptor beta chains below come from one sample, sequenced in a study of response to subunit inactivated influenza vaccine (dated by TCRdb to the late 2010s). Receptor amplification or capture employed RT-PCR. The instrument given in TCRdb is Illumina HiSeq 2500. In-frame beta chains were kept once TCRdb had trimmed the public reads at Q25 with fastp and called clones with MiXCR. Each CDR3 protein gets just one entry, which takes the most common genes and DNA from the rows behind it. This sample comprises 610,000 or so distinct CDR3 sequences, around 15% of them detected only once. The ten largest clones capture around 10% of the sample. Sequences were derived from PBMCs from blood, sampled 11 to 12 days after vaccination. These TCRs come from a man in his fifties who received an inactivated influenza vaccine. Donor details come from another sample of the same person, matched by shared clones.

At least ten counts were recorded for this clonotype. CDR3 in DNA: TGTGCCAGCAGCACTCCACCGGGACAGGGGGCCTACAATGAGCAGTTCTTC. Protein: CASSTPPGQGAYNEQFF. This chain joins TRBV7-8 and TRBJ2-1, with TRBD1 identical over 11 bases. Trimming cost V 5 bases and J 2 bases; bases outside gene matches: 8. In germline, CDR1 is SGHVS, CDR2 FQNEAQ. The CDR3 is made up of 17 amino acids. The full variable domain, in which reference TRBV7-8 and TRBJ2-1 provide the parts outside the CDR3, is GAGVSQSPRYKVAKRGQDVALRCDPISGHVSLFWYQQALGQGPEFLTYFQNEAQLDKSGLPSDRFFAERPEGSVSTLKIQRTQQEDSAVYLCASSTPPGQGAYNEQFFGPGTRLTVL.

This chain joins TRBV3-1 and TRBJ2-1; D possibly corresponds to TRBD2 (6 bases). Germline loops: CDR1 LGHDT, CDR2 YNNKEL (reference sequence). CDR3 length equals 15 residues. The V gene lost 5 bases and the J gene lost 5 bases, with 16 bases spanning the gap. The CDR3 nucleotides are TGTGCCAGCAGCTCGACGGGAGTGGAAGACAATGAGCAGTTCTTC. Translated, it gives CASSSTGVEDNEQFF.

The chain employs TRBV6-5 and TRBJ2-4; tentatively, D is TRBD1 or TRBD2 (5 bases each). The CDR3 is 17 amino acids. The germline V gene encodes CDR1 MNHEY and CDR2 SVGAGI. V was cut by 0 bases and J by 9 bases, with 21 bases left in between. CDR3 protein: CASSYSGRGAQRAIQYF. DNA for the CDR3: TGTGCCAGCAGTTACTCCGGCCGGGGCGCGCAACGAGCCATTCAGTACTTC.

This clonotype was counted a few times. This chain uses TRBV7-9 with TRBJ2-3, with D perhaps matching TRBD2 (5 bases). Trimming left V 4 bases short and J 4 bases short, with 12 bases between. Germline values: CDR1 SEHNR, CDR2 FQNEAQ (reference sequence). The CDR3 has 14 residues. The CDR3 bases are TGTGCCAGCAGCTCCCGGGGTAGTCCAGATACGCAGTATTTT. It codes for CASSSRGSPDTQYF.

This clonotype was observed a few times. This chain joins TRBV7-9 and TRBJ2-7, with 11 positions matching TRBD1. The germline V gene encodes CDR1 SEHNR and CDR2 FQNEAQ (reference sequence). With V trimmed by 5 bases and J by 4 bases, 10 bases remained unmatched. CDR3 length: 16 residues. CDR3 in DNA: TGTGCCAGCAGCCCCCGGACAGGGGGCACCAAGTACGAGCAGTACTTC. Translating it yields CASSPRTGGTKYEQYF.

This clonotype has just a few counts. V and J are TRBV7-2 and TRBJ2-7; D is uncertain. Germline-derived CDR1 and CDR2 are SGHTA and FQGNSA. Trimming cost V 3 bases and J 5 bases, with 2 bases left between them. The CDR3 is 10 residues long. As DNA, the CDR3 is TGTGCCAGCAGCTTCAACGAGCAGTACTTC. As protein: CASSFNEQYF.

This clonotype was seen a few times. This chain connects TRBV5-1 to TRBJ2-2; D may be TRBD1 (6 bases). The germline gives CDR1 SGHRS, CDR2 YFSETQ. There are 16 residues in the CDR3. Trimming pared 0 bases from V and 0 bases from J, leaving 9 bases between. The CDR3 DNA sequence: TGCGCCAGCAGCTTGGGGACAGCTACGAACACCGGGGAGCTGTTTTTT. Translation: CASSLGTATNTGELFF.

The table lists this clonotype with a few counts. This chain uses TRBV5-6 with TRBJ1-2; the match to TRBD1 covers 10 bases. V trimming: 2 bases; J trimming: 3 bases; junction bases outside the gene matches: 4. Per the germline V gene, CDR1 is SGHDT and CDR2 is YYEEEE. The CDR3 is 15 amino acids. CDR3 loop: CASSFGTGVDYGYTF. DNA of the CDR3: TGTGCCAGCAGCTTCGGGACAGGGGTTGACTATGGCTACACCTTC.

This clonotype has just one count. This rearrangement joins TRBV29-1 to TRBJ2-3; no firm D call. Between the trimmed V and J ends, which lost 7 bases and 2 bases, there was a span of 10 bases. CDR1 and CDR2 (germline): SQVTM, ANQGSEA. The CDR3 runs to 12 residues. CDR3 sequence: CSGSGNTDTQYF. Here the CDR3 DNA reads TGCAGCGGGTCAGGAAACACAGATACGCAGTATTTT.

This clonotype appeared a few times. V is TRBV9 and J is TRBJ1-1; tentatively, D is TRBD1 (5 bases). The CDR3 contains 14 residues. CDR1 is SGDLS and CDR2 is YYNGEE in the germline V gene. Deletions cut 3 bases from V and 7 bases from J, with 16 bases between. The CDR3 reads CASSGRELPFEAFF. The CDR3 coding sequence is TGTGCCAGCAGCGGCAGGGAACTACCTTTTGAAGCTTTCTTT.

The CDR3 DNA follows: TGCGCCAGCAGCCGAGAACAGGGGGCGAACTATGGCTACACCTTC. It codes for CASSREQGANYGYTF. This sequence joins TRBV4-3 and TRBJ1-2; TRBD1 matches 9 bases. The V and J ends lost 4 bases and 2 bases, in that order; junction bases with no gene match: 5. From germline, CDR1 is LGHNA and CDR2 YSLEER. The CDR3 contains 15 residues.

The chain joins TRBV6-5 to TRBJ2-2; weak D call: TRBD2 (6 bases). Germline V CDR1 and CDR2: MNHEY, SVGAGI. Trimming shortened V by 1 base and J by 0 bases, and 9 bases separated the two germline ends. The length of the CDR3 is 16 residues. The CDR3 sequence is CASSYFSGANTGELFF. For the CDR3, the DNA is TGTGCCAGCAGTTACTTTAGCGGCGCGAACACCGGGGAGCTGTTTTTT.

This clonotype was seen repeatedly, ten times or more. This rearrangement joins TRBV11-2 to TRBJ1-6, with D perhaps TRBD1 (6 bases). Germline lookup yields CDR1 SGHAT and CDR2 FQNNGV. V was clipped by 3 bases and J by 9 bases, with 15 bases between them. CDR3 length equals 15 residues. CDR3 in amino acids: CASSFGSGVGSPLHF. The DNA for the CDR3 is TGTGCCAGCAGCTTCGGATCAGGGGTCGGTTCACCCCTCCACTTT.

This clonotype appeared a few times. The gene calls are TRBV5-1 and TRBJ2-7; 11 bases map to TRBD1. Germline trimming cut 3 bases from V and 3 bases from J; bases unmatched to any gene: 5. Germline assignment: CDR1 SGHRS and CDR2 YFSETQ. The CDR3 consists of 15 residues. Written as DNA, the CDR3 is TGCGCCAGCAGCTCTCTCGGGACAGGGGGCTACGAGCAGTACTTC. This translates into CASSSLGTGGYEQYF.

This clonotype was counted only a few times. The CDR3 coding sequence is TGCGCCAGCAGCCAAGGACTAGCGGCCCCTACGGATGAGCAGTTCTTC. Its protein is CASSQGLAAPTDEQFF. This chain connects TRBV4-1 to TRBJ2-1; 9 nucleotides line up with TRBD2. Germline loops: CDR1 MGHRA, CDR2 YSYEKL. The trim removed 1 base at V and 8 bases at J, leaving 9 bases unmatched. The CDR3 runs 16 residues.

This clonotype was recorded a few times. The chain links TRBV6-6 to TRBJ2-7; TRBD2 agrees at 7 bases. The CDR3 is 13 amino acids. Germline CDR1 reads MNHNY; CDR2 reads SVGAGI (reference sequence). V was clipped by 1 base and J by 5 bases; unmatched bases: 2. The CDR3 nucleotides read TGTGCCAGCAGTTACTTAGGGAGGGACGAGCAGTACTTC. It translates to CASSYLGRDEQYF.

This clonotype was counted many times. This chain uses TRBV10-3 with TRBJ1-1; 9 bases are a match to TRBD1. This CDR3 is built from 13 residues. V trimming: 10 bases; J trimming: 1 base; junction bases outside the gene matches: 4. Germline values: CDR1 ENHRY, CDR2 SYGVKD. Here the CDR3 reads CATLQGANTEAFF. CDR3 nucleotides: TGTGCCACCCTACAGGGGGCGAACACTGAAGCTTTCTTT.

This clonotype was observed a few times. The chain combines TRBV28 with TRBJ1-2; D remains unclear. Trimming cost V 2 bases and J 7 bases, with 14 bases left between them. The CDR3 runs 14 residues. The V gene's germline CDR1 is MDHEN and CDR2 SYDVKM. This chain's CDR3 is CASSLAHAIGGYTF. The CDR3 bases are TGTGCCAGCAGTTTAGCACACGCCATCGGTGGCTACACCTTC.